This T cell receptor (beta chain) emerged from a study of T cells after yellow fever vaccination. Study-wide background: Fractions of limited cellularity were prepared by means of SMART-Seq v4 Ultra Low Input.

A note on this clonotype: Its antigen is unknown.

TCRdb ran MiXCR on the 5' RACE reads and lists one entry per CDR3 protein. Among 450,000 to 650,000 distinct CDR3 sequences, 13% were seen once, and the ten largest hold about 14%. Findings and caveats of the study: The study noted that FACS-sorted repertoires could contain abundant clonotypes contaminating from the bulk population. Of the clonotypes, a small share occurred in both CD4 and CD8 compartments. Weaker in magnitude, the secondary response showed a faster peak on day 5 versus 15.

Sample: PBMCs, taken on the day of the yellow fever booster vaccination. The sequence was collected from a man younger than 40 who received the YFV17D yellow fever vaccine.

The CDR3 nucleotides read TGTGCCAGCAGTCCCGACAGGGTGTTCGAGCAGTTCTTC. Protein sequence: CASSPDRVFEQFF. J is TRBJ2-1 and V is TRBV12-3 or TRBV12-4; 7 nucleotides line up with TRBD1. J gave up 10 bases and V 5 bases, and 8 bases lay outside the gene matches. The CDR3 runs to 13 residues.